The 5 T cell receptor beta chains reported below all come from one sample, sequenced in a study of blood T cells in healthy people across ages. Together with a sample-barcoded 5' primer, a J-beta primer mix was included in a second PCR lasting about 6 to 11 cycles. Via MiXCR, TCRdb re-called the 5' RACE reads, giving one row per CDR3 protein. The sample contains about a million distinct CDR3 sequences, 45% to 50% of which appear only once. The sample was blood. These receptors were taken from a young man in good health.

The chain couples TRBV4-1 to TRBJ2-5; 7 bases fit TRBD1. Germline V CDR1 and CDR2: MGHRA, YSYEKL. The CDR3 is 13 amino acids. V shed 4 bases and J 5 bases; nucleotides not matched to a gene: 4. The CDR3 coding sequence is TGCGCCAGCAGCCGGACAGGCTGGGAGACCCAGTACTTC. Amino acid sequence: CASSRTGWETQYF.

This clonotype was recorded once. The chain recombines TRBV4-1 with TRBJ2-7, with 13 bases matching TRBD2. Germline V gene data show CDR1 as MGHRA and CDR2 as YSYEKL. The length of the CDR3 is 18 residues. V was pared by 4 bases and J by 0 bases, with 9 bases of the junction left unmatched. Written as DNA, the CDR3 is TGCGCCAGCAGCCTCCCGACTAGCGGGGGGCCAAGCTCCTACGAGCAGTACTTC. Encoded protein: CASSLPTSGGPSSYEQYF.

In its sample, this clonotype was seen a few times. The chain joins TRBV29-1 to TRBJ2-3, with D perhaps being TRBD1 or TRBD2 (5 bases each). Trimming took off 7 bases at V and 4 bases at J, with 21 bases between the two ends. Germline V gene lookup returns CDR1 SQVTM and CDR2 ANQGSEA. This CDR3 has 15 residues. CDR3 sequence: CSAVGYGDLADTQYF. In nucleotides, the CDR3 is TGCAGCGCCGTGGGGTATGGGGACCTAGCAGATACGCAGTATTTT.

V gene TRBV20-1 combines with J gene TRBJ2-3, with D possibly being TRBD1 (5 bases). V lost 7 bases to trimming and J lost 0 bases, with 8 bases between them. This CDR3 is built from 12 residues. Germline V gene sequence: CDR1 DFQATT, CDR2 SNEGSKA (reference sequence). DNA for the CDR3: TGCAGTGAACAGGCAAGCACAGATACGCAGTATTTT. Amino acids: CSEQASTDTQYF.

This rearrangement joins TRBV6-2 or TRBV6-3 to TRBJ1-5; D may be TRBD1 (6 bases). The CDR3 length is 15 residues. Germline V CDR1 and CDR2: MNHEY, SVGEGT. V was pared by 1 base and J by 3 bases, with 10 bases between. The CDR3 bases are TGTGCCAGCAGTTACTTACAGGGCCCCAATCAGCCCCAGCATTTT. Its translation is CASSYLQGPNQPQHF.